This TCR beta chain was obtained from a study of blood T cell repertoires in COVID-19. On the study more broadly: From the United States, Italy and Spain came samples of acute and convalescent COVID-19.

The germline CDR1 and CDR2 sequences are SGHRS and YFSETQ. Unmatched junction bases numbered 4, after V lost 5 bases and J lost 4 bases. The CDR3 is 14 residues long. Only in-frame clones appear in the TCRdb table, and some are missing; sequencing was by immunoSEQ multiplex PCR. Here the sample spans approximately 150,000 clones, 84% being singletons. This clonotype was obtained from a man in his 60s with acute or convalescent COVID-19. The sample consisted of peripheral blood. This chain links TRBV5-1 with TRBJ2-2, with TRBD2 matching over 8 bases. CDR3 loop: CASRAGGATGELFF. The CDR3, as DNA: TGCGCCAGCAGGGCGGGAGGTGCCACCGGGGAGCTGTTTTTT. Full variable domain (missing parts from reference TRBV5-1 and TRBJ2-2): KAGVTQTPRYLIKTRGQQVTLSCSPISGHRSVSWYQQTPGQGLQFLFEYFSETQRNKGNFPGRFSGRQFSNSRSEMNVSTLELGDSALYLCASRAGGATGELFFGEGSRLTVL.